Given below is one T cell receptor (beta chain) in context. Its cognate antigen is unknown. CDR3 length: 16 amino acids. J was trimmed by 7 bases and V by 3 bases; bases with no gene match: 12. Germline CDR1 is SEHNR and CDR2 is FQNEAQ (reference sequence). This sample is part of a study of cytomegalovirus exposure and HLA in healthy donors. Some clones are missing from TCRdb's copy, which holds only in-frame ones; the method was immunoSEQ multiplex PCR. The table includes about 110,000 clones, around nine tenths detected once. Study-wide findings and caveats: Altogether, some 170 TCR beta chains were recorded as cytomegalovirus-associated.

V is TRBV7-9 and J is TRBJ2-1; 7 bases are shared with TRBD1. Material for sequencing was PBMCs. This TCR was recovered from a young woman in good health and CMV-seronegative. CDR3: CASSLRTGEGENEQFF. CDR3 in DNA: TGTGCCAGCAGCTTGCGCACAGGGGAAGGGGAAAATGAGCAGTTCTTC.